Presented here are 31 T cell receptor beta chains from one specimen sequenced in a study of T cell changes during pregnancy in multiple sclerosis. The protocol was immunoSEQ multiplex PCR, while the TCRdb copy is restricted to in-frame clones and leaves out a portion. The sample has approximately 99,000 clones; 90% are singletons. Sequenced material: peripheral blood, taken in the second trimester of pregnancy. These receptors came from a female donor in good health, enrolled as a control in a pregnancy study.

This chain uses TRBV30 with TRBJ1-2; no firm D call. CDR3 length equals 11 residues. The ends were cut back, 5 bases at V and 2 bases at J, with 6 bases in the middle. CDR1 GTSNPN and CDR2 SVGIG come from the germline V gene (reference sequence). CDR3 loop: CAWAENYGYTF. The DNA of the CDR3 is TGTGCCTGGGCGGAAAACTATGGCTACACCTTC.

The chain uses TRBV5-8 and TRBJ1-1, with D unclear. Germline V CDR1 and CDR2: SGHTS, YDEGEE. The ends were cut back, 7 bases at V and 0 bases at J, with 13 bases in the middle. The CDR3 runs 14 residues. The DNA for the CDR3 is TGTGCCAGCCTAAGCGGGCGGTTGAACACTGAAGCTTTCTTT. This translates into CASLSGRLNTEAFF.

The rearrangement joins TRBV11-2 to TRBJ1-6; D gene unclear. Trimming removed 2 bases at V and 5 bases at J, with 10 bases between. Germline CDR1 and CDR2: SGHAT and FQNNGV. The CDR3 is 15 amino acids. Here the CDR3 DNA reads TGTGCCAGCAGCTTATCGGTCGGTGATAATTCACCCCTCCACTTT. Its protein is CASSLSVGDNSPLHF.

The V gene is TRBV4-3, the J gene TRBJ2-7; 8 bases match TRBD2. This CDR3 is 14 amino acids long. Per germline, CDR1 LGHNA and CDR2 YSLEER. With 2 bases clipped from V and 5 bases from J, the junction kept 5 bases outside the gene matches. The CDR3 nucleotides are TGCGCCAGCAGCCAATCCGGGAGGGAGGACGAGCAGTACTTC. Protein: CASSQSGREDEQYF.

This rearrangement joins TRBV28 to TRBJ1-4; 12 positions match TRBD1. This CDR3 contains 17 residues. The germline gives CDR1 MDHEN, CDR2 SYDVKM. The junction had 15 bases not matched to a gene; V was cut back by 10 bases and J by 6 bases. The CDR3 region is CATIRDRGPLGYEKLFF. The CDR3 DNA reads as TGTGCCACCATCCGGGACAGGGGGCCCCTGGGCTATGAAAAACTGTTTTTT.

The table lists this clone with a count of one. The chain employs TRBV19 and TRBJ2-7, with TRBD1 as a possible D gene (6 bases). This CDR3 region has 13 residues. Germline loops: CDR1 LNHDA, CDR2 SQIVND (reference sequence). V lost 3 bases to trimming and J lost 2 bases, with 8 bases between them. The CDR3 spells CASSIDRTYEQYF. CDR3 in DNA: TGTGCCAGTAGTATTGACAGGACCTACGAGCAGTACTTC.

V and J are TRBV5-1 and TRBJ1-1; 8 nucleotides agree with TRBD1. Per the germline V gene, CDR1 is SGHRS and CDR2 is YFSETQ. Losses at the gene ends were 6 bases for V and 3 bases for J; bases not matched to a gene: 4. The CDR3 is made up of 13 amino acids. The CDR3 nucleotides are TGCGCCAGCACAACAGGGGGAGACACTGAAGCTTTCTTT. It specifies CASTTGGDTEAFF. Supplemented by reference TRBV5-1 and TRBJ1-1, the full variable domain reads KAGVTQTPRYLIKTRGQQVTLSCSPISGHRSVSWYQQTPGQGLQFLFEYFSETQRNKGNFPGRFSGRQFSNSRSEMNVSTLELGDSALYLCASTTGGDTEAFFGQGTRLTVV.

A single count supports this clone. The V gene is TRBV18, the J gene TRBJ1-5; D perhaps matches TRBD1 (5 bases). The germline V gene has CDR1 KGHSH and CDR2 LQKENI. V was pared by 4 bases and J by 2 bases, with 18 bases between. CDR3 length: 17 residues. The CDR3 here is CASSLNAGNVGNQPQHF. Written as DNA, the CDR3 is TGTGCCAGCTCACTTAACGCAGGGAACGTAGGCAATCAGCCCCAGCATTTT.

CDR3: CASRQTGAIATNEKLFF. The DNA for the CDR3 is TGTGCCAGCCGTCAGACAGGGGCGATTGCAACTAATGAAAAACTGTTTTTT. The genes are TRBV27 and TRBJ1-4; 8 bases match TRBD1. The junction had 11 bases not matched to a gene; V was cut back by 8 bases and J by 0 bases. The CDR3 is 17 amino acids. CDR1 and CDR2 from the germline V gene are MNHEY and SMNVEV (reference sequence).

The chain joins TRBV5-1 to TRBJ1-2; 8 bases are a match to TRBD1. Unmatched junction bases numbered 3, after V lost 4 bases and J lost 1 base. This CDR3 region has 14 residues. The germline V gene has CDR1 SGHRS and CDR2 YFSETQ. The DNA of the CDR3 is TGCGCCAGCAGCAGGGACAGGAATAACTATGGCTACACCTTC. Translation gives CASSRDRNNYGYTF.

The chain couples TRBV7-2 to TRBJ1-2, with D perhaps TRBD1 (5 bases). The germline V gene has CDR1 SGHTA and CDR2 FQGNSA. The CDR3 has 14 amino acids. V was shortened by 2 bases and J by 3 bases, with 10 bases between the two germline ends. The CDR3 nucleotides read TGTGCCAGCAGCTTAAGCGGGACGGACTATGGCTACACCTTC. Translated: CASSLSGTDYGYTF.

The chain links TRBV27 to TRBJ2-1; 9 positions match TRBD2. V trimming: 7 bases; J trimming: 5 bases; junction bases outside the gene matches: 6. The CDR3 has 14 amino acids. CDR1 is MNHEY and CDR2 is SMNVEV in the germline V gene (reference sequence). In DNA, the CDR3 is TGTGCCAGCACCCTTAGCGGGGGACACAATGAGCAGTTCTTC. Amino acids: CASTLSGGHNEQFF.

The chain is built from TRBV5-8 and TRBJ2-5, with D perhaps matching TRBD1 (6 bases). The CDR3 contains 15 residues. The ends were cut back, 7 bases at V and 1 base at J, with 17 bases in the middle. Per the germline V gene, CDR1 is SGHTS and CDR2 is YDEGEE. The CDR3, as DNA: TGTGCCAGCGGCCAGGGGACCTTGGTCCAAGAGACCCAGTACTTC. The encoded protein is CASGQGTLVQETQYF. The entire variable domain, with the rest obtained from reference TRBV5-8 and TRBJ2-5, is as follows: EAGVTQSPTHLIKTRGQQATLRCSPISGHTSVYWYQQALGLGLQFLLWYDEGEERNRGNFPPRFSGRQFPNYSSELNVNALELEDSALYLCASGQGTLVQETQYFGPGTRLLVL.

J is TRBJ2-7 and V is TRBV28; the match to TRBD1 covers 8 bases. Germline V gives CDR1 MDHEN, CDR2 SYDVKM. CDR3 length: 16 amino acids. The J segment lost 2 bases and the V segment lost 5 bases, leaving 11 bases of the junction unmatched. This chain's CDR3 is CASSPPRTGPTYEQYF. The CDR3 coding sequence is TGTGCCAGCAGTCCCCCTCGGACAGGGCCCACCTACGAGCAGTACTTC.

This clone was observed once. This chain uses TRBV4-3 with TRBJ2-5; TRBD1 agrees at 7 bases. Germline values: CDR1 LGHNA, CDR2 YSLEER. Trimming took 2 bases from V and 5 from J; bases not matched to a gene: 5. The length of the CDR3 is 14 residues. The CDR3, as DNA: TGCGCCAGCAGCCAAACAGGGGCACGGGAGACCCAGTACTTC. This codes for CASSQTGARETQYF.

The gene calls are TRBV27 and TRBJ2-7, with TRBD2 identical over 7 bases. The CDR3 spans 13 residues. Germline-derived CDR1 and CDR2 are MNHEY and SMNVEV (reference sequence). V dropped 3 bases and J dropped 3; count of bases not matched to a gene: 2. The CDR3 here is CASSFGGGYEQYF. CDR3 coding DNA: TGTGCCAGCAGTTTTGGGGGGGGCTACGAGCAGTACTTC.

The chain carries TRBV6-4 and TRBJ1-2; possible D gene TRBD1, 6 bases. The CDR3 has 15 residues. Trimming pared 4 bases from V and 2 bases from J, leaving 14 bases between. Germline V gene data show CDR1 as MRHNA and CDR2 as SNTAGT. CDR3 region: CASSARTATNYGYTF. The CDR3 bases are TGTGCCAGCAGTGCTAGGACAGCGACAAACTATGGCTACACCTTC.

This chain joins TRBV7-9 and TRBJ2-5; 8 positions match TRBD1. CDR1 and CDR2 (germline): SEHNR, FQNEAQ (reference sequence). Trimming took 5 bases from V and 4 from J; bases not matched to a gene: 6. This CDR3 has 14 amino acids. In DNA, the CDR3 is TGTGCCAGCAGCATCGGGACAGGAGGAGAGACCCAGTACTTC. Amino acids: CASSIGTGGETQYF.

The chain is built from TRBV28 and TRBJ1-3; D might be TRBD1 (5 bases). This CDR3 is 14 amino acids long. Trimming took 3 bases from V and 3 from J, leaving 9 bases between them. The germline V gene has CDR1 MDHEN and CDR2 SYDVKM. In nucleotides, the CDR3 is TGTGCCAGCAGTTTCTACAGGCGTGGAAACACCATATATTTT. Its protein product is CASSFYRRGNTIYF.

The genes are TRBV5-1 and TRBJ2-2; 8 positions agree with TRBD2. Germline CDR1 and CDR2: SGHRS and YFSETQ. After removal of 1 base from V and 5 bases from J, the junction contained 7 bases not matched to a gene. The CDR3 is 16 residues long. CDR3 nucleotide sequence: TGCGCCAGCAGCTTGAGCGGGAGAGGCTTGACCGGGGAGCTGTTTTTT. This encodes CASSLSGRGLTGELFF.

This chain connects TRBV5-6 to TRBJ2-5; 10 positions match TRBD1. The J call may be in error: the DNA end matches TRBJ2-7 better. CDR1 is SGHDT, CDR2 YYEEEE, per germline. The CDR3 runs to 15 residues. CDR3 loop: CASSPSGTGAYEQYF. CDR3 sequence (DNA): TGTGCCAGCAGCCCCTCCGGGACAGGGGCCTACGAGCAGTACTTC.

The chain employs TRBV13 and TRBJ2-7; TRBD2 agrees at 7 bases. Germline V CDR1 and CDR2: PRHDT, FYEKMQ (reference sequence). The CDR3 is made up of 15 amino acids. Trimming cost V 5 bases and J 0 bases; bases outside gene matches: 7. The CDR3, as DNA: TGTGCCAGCAGCATTTGGGGGGAGGGCTCCTACGAGCAGTACTTC. This sequence encodes CASSIWGEGSYEQYF.

The rearrangement joins TRBV27 to TRBJ1-2, with 9 nucleotides matching TRBD1. Germline trimming cut 5 bases from V and 2 bases from J; bases unmatched to any gene: 6. Germline loops: CDR1 MNHEY, CDR2 SMNVEV (reference sequence). The CDR3 is 15 residues long. CDR3 region: CASSGTGTGNYGYTF. The CDR3 region has the DNA TGTGCCAGCAGTGGAACCGGGACAGGGAACTATGGCTACACCTTC.

The gene calls are TRBV5-1 and TRBJ2-3; possibly TRBD2 for D (6 bases). The germline V gene encodes CDR1 SGHRS and CDR2 YFSETQ. This CDR3 has 14 residues. Trimming took off 0 bases at V and 6 bases at J, with 11 bases between the two ends. This chain's CDR3 is CASSLGGVEDTQYF. The CDR3 nucleotides read TGCGCCAGCAGCTTGGGCGGGGTTGAGGATACGCAGTATTTT.

CDR3 in DNA: TGTGCCAGCAGTCCCTTCGGGACAAATAATCAGCCCCAGCATTTT. Amino acids: CASSPFGTNNQPQHF. The rearrangement links TRBV6-5 to TRBJ1-5, with TRBD1 as a possible D gene (6 bases). The V end lost 5 bases, the J end lost 4 bases, and 15 bases lay between the germline ends. Germline V gene data show CDR1 as MNHEY and CDR2 as SVGAGI. This CDR3 is 15 amino acids long.

The V call is TRBV6-5, the J call TRBJ1-5; no firm D call. V lost 0 bases to trimming and J lost 4 bases, with 4 bases between them. CDR3 size: 13 residues. Germline CDR1 reads MNHEY; CDR2 reads SVGAGI. CDR3 in DNA: TGTGCCAGCAGTTACTCTTATAATCAGCCCCAGCATTTT. It codes for CASSYSYNQPQHF.

The chain links TRBV19 to TRBJ1-3; 10 nucleotides line up with TRBD1. Trimming took 6 bases from V and 1 from J; bases not matched to a gene: 6. CDR3 length equals 16 residues. CDR1 LNHDA and CDR2 SQIVND come from the germline V gene (reference sequence). CDR3 DNA: TGTGCCAGTAGATCGCCGGGACAGGGGTCTGGAAACACCATATATTTT. The encoded protein is CASRSPGQGSGNTIYF.

This clone was seen a single time. The chain combines TRBV28 with TRBJ1-2; possibly TRBD1 for D (6 bases). The CDR3 runs to 14 residues. From germline, CDR1 is MDHEN and CDR2 SYDVKM. V lost 5 bases to trimming and J lost 5 bases, with 15 bases between them. The CDR3 sequence: CASSGPGTPYGYTF. The CDR3 DNA is TGTGCCAGCAGTGGACCCGGGACACCTTATGGCTACACCTTC.

The rearrangement uses TRBV6-6 and TRBJ1-1, with D uncertain. V lost 5 bases and J lost 8, with 18 bases in between. The CDR3 is 14 residues long. The germline V gene has CDR1 MNHNY and CDR2 SVGAGI (reference sequence). CDR3 region: CASSPPTGVPEAFF. CDR3 in DNA: TGTGCCAGCAGTCCCCCAACCGGGGTTCCAGAAGCTTTCTTT.

The gene calls are TRBV7-2 and TRBJ1-1; weak D call: TRBD1 (6 bases). The CDR3 extends over 17 amino acids. The V and J ends lost 2 bases and 1 base respectively, with 17 bases between them. The V gene's germline CDR1 is SGHTA and CDR2 FQGNSA. DNA of the CDR3: TGTGCCAGCAGCTTATCACAGGGACGTACTAGGAACACTGAAGCTTTCTTT. It encodes CASSLSQGRTRNTEAFF.

The V gene is TRBV7-2, the J gene TRBJ2-7; possible D gene TRBD2, 6 bases. The CDR3 loop spans 17 amino acids. CDR1 and CDR2 from the germline V gene are SGHTA and FQGNSA. Trimming left V 8 bases short and J 0 bases short, with 23 bases between. The CDR3 is CASCVGGSGGSSYEQYF. The CDR3 bases are TGTGCCAGCTGCGTTGGAGGGTCCGGAGGGAGCTCCTACGAGCAGTACTTC.